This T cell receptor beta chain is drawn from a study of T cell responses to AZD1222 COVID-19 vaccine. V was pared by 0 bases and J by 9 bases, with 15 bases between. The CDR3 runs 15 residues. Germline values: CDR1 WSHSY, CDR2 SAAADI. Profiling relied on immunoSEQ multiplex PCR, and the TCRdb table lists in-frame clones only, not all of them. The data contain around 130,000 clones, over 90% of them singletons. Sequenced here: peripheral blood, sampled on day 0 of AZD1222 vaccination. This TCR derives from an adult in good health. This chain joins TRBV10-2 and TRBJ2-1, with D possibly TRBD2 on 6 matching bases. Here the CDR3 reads CASSESTQRRGEQFF. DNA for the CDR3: TGCGCCAGCAGTGAGTCGACTCAGCGGAGGGGTGAGCAGTTCTTC.